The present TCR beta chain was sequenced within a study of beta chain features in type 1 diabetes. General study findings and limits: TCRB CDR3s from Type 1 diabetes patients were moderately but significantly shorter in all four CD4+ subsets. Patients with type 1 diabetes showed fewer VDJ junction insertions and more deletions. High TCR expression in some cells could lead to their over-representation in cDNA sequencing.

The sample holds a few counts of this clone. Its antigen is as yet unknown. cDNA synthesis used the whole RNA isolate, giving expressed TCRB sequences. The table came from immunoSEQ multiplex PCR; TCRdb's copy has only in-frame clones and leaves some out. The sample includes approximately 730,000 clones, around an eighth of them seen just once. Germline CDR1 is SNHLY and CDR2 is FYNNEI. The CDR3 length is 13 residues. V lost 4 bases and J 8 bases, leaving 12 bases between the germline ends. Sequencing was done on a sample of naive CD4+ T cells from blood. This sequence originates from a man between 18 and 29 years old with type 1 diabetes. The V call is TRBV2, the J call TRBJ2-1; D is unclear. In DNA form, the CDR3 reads TGTGCCAGCAGTGGGGCTTCGGGTTATGAGCAGTTCTTC. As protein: CASSGASGYEQFF.